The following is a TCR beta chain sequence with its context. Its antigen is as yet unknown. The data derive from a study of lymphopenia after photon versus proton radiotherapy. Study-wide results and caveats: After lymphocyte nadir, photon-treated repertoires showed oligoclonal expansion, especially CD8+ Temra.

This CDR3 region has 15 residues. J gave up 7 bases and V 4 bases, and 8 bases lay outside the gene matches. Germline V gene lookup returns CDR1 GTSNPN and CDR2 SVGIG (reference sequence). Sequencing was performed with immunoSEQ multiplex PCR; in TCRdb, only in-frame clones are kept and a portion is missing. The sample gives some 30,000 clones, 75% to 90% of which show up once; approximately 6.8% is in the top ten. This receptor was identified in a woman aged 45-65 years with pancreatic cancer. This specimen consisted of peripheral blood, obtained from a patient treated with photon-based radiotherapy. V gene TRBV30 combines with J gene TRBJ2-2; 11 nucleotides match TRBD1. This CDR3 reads CAWTRTGGEGGELFF. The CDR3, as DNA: TGTGCCTGGACCAGGACAGGGGGCGAGGGCGGGGAGCTGTTTTTT. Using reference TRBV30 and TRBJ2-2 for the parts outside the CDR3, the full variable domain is SQTIHQWPATLVQPVGSPLSLECTVEGTSNPNLYWYRQAAGRGLQLLFYSVGIGQISSEVPQNLSASRPQDRQFILSSKKLLLSDSGFYLCAWTRTGGEGGELFFGEGSRLTVL.